This section outlines one TCR beta chain sequence together with its context. The record originates from a study of T cells expressing NK-cell markers. TCRdb reprocessed the 5' RACE reads, with one entry per CDR3 protein and no DNA. Its table records about 190,000 distinct CDR3 sequences. This CDR3 has 14 amino acids. In germline, CDR1 is MNHNS, CDR2 SASEGT. This TCR was recovered from a man aged 18-70 years in good health. The sequenced sample consisted of blood T cells: a sorted CD56 or NKG2C T cell subset, CD4+ or CD8+ T cells, or bulk PBMC T cells (not recorded which). The rearrangement joins TRBV6-1 to TRBJ1-1; TCRdb lists TRBD1, though no DNA is available to test this call. CDR3 amino acids: CASSPPPWTTEAFF.